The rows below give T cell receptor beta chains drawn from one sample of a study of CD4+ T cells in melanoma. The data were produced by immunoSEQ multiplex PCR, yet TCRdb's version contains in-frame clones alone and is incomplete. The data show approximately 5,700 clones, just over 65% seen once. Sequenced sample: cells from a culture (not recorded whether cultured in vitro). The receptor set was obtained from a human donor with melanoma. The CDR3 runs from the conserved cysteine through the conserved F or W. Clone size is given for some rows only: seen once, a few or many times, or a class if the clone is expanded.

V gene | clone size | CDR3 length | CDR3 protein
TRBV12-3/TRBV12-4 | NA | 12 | CASRPLDYGYTF
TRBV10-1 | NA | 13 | CASSESTGGGYTF
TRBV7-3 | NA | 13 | CASSLDLRSPLHF
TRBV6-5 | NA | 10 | CASGTYEQYF
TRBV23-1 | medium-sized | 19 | CASSSGRGPAKTAGNTIYF
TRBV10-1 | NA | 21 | CASSEPPLGASGASSYNEQFF
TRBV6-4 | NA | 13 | CASSATVNTEAFF
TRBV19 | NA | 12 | CASSIGGGAQHF
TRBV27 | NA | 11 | CASSTYNEQFF
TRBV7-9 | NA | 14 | CASSLGQGTNEQFF
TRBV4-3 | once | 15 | CASSQDLQRGYGYTF
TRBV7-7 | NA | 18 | CASSEGLAGFLLEETQYF
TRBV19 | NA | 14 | CASRPGLGTDTQYF
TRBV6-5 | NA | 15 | CASSPLQGPGYEQYF
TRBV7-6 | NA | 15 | CASSLSPQGVTEAFF
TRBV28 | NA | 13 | CASRRGGTDTQYF
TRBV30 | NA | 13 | CAWGRRKLYGYTF
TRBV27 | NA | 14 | CASSLGQSNKVAFF
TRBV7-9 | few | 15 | CASSPGSGSYNEQFF
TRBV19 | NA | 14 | CASSIPTTVSPLHF
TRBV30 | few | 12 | CAWSSTPSEQFF
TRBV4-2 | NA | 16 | CASSQDPSGGAQLQYF
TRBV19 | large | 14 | CASSIQGQGYEQYF
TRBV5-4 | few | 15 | CASSLGGSGITEAFF
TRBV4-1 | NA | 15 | CASRSEGWGYNEQFF
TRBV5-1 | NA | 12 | CASTSTTTEQFF
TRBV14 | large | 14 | CASWGSGSGGELFF
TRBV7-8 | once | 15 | CASSEQGSGAGELFF
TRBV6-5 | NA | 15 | CASNSGTGANYGYTF
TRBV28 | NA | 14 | CASSSMTDSYEQYF
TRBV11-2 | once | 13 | CASSSNRGGRAFF
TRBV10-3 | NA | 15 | CAISGSGTGGVEQYF
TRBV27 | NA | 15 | CASSPSPGTRDTQYF
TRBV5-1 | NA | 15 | CASSLDGAYYNEQFF
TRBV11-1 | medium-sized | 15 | CASSLAGLPNNEQFF